This paragraph covers one T cell receptor beta chain sequence. What it binds is unknown. The CDR3 is 14 amino acids. Germline CDR1 is SGHNT and CDR2 is YYREEE (reference sequence). V was pared by 2 bases and J by 14 bases, with 15 bases of the junction left unmatched. This record belongs to a study of cytomegalovirus exposure and HLA in healthy donors. Use of 60 Vbeta and 13 Jbeta primers characterized the PCR. The assay was immunoSEQ multiplex PCR, and TCRdb's table has in-frame clones only and misses some. The table has about 150,000 clones, 65% to 80% seen once. Study results and caveats: HLA allele associations emerged for under 20,000 TCR beta sequences in a later analysis, at 0.05 false discovery rate. Sequencing depth across donors, presence/absence analyses assumed, was roughly uniform. The number of N-insertions in an Asian-associated ancestry cluster was reportedly below the 666-donor mean in a later analysis. Reports state that TCR beta sequences accurately predicted most subjects' HLA-A and HLA-B alleles.

The sample taken for sequencing was PBMCs. The rearrangement links TRBV5-4 to TRBJ1-1; 7 nucleotides match TRBD1. The sequence was obtained from a man aged 35-49 years in good health and CMV-seropositive. The CDR3 bases are TGTGCCAGCAGCTTACGTTACAGGGGTAGGCCAGAATTCTTT. Protein sequence: CASSLRYRGRPEFF.